This TCR beta chain was sequenced for a study of CD8 T cells in Susac syndrome. This clonotype was picked up one time. The RNA input was about 0.45 to 1 ug, and it was reverse transcribed with random hexamers. Each CDR3 protein gets one entry after TCRdb re-called the immunoSEQ multiplex PCR reads with MiXCR. The sample yields roughly 190,000 distinct CDR3 sequences, approximately 96% seen once. Germline CDR1 reads DFQATT; CDR2 reads SNEGSKA (reference sequence). The CDR3 is 14 residues long. V lost 2 bases, J lost 3 bases, and 5 bases stayed unmatched. Sample: CD4+ T cells from PBMCs. The chain links TRBV20-1 to TRBJ2-7; 9 nucleotides line up with TRBD2. The receptor's source is a human donor with Susac syndrome. CDR3 bases: TGCAGTGCTAGATTTCTAGCGGGGCGCTACGAGCAGTACTTC. Its translation: CSARFLAGRYEQYF.